This TCR beta chain was sequenced for a study of blood T cell repertoires in COVID-19. Study background: T cells, B-cell-depleted T cells, or PBMCs provided the cDNA or gDNA that served as material.

The CDR3 contains 15 residues. From germline, CDR1 is MNHEY and CDR2 SVGAGI. V lost 4 bases to trimming and J lost 5 bases; unmatched junction nucleotides: 7. Profiled with immunoSEQ multiplex PCR; TCRdb holds only in-frame clones, not every one. The profile shows 130,000 or so clones, about 74% of them singletons. The chain employs TRBV6-5 and TRBJ2-7; the match to TRBD2 covers 11 bases. The sequenced material came from peripheral blood. The TCR was taken from a man in his fifties or sixties with acute or convalescent COVID-19. In nucleotides, the CDR3 is TGTGCCAGCAGTTCGTTAGCGGGGGGGACTCACGAGCAGTACTTC. This gives the protein CASSSLAGGTHEQYF.